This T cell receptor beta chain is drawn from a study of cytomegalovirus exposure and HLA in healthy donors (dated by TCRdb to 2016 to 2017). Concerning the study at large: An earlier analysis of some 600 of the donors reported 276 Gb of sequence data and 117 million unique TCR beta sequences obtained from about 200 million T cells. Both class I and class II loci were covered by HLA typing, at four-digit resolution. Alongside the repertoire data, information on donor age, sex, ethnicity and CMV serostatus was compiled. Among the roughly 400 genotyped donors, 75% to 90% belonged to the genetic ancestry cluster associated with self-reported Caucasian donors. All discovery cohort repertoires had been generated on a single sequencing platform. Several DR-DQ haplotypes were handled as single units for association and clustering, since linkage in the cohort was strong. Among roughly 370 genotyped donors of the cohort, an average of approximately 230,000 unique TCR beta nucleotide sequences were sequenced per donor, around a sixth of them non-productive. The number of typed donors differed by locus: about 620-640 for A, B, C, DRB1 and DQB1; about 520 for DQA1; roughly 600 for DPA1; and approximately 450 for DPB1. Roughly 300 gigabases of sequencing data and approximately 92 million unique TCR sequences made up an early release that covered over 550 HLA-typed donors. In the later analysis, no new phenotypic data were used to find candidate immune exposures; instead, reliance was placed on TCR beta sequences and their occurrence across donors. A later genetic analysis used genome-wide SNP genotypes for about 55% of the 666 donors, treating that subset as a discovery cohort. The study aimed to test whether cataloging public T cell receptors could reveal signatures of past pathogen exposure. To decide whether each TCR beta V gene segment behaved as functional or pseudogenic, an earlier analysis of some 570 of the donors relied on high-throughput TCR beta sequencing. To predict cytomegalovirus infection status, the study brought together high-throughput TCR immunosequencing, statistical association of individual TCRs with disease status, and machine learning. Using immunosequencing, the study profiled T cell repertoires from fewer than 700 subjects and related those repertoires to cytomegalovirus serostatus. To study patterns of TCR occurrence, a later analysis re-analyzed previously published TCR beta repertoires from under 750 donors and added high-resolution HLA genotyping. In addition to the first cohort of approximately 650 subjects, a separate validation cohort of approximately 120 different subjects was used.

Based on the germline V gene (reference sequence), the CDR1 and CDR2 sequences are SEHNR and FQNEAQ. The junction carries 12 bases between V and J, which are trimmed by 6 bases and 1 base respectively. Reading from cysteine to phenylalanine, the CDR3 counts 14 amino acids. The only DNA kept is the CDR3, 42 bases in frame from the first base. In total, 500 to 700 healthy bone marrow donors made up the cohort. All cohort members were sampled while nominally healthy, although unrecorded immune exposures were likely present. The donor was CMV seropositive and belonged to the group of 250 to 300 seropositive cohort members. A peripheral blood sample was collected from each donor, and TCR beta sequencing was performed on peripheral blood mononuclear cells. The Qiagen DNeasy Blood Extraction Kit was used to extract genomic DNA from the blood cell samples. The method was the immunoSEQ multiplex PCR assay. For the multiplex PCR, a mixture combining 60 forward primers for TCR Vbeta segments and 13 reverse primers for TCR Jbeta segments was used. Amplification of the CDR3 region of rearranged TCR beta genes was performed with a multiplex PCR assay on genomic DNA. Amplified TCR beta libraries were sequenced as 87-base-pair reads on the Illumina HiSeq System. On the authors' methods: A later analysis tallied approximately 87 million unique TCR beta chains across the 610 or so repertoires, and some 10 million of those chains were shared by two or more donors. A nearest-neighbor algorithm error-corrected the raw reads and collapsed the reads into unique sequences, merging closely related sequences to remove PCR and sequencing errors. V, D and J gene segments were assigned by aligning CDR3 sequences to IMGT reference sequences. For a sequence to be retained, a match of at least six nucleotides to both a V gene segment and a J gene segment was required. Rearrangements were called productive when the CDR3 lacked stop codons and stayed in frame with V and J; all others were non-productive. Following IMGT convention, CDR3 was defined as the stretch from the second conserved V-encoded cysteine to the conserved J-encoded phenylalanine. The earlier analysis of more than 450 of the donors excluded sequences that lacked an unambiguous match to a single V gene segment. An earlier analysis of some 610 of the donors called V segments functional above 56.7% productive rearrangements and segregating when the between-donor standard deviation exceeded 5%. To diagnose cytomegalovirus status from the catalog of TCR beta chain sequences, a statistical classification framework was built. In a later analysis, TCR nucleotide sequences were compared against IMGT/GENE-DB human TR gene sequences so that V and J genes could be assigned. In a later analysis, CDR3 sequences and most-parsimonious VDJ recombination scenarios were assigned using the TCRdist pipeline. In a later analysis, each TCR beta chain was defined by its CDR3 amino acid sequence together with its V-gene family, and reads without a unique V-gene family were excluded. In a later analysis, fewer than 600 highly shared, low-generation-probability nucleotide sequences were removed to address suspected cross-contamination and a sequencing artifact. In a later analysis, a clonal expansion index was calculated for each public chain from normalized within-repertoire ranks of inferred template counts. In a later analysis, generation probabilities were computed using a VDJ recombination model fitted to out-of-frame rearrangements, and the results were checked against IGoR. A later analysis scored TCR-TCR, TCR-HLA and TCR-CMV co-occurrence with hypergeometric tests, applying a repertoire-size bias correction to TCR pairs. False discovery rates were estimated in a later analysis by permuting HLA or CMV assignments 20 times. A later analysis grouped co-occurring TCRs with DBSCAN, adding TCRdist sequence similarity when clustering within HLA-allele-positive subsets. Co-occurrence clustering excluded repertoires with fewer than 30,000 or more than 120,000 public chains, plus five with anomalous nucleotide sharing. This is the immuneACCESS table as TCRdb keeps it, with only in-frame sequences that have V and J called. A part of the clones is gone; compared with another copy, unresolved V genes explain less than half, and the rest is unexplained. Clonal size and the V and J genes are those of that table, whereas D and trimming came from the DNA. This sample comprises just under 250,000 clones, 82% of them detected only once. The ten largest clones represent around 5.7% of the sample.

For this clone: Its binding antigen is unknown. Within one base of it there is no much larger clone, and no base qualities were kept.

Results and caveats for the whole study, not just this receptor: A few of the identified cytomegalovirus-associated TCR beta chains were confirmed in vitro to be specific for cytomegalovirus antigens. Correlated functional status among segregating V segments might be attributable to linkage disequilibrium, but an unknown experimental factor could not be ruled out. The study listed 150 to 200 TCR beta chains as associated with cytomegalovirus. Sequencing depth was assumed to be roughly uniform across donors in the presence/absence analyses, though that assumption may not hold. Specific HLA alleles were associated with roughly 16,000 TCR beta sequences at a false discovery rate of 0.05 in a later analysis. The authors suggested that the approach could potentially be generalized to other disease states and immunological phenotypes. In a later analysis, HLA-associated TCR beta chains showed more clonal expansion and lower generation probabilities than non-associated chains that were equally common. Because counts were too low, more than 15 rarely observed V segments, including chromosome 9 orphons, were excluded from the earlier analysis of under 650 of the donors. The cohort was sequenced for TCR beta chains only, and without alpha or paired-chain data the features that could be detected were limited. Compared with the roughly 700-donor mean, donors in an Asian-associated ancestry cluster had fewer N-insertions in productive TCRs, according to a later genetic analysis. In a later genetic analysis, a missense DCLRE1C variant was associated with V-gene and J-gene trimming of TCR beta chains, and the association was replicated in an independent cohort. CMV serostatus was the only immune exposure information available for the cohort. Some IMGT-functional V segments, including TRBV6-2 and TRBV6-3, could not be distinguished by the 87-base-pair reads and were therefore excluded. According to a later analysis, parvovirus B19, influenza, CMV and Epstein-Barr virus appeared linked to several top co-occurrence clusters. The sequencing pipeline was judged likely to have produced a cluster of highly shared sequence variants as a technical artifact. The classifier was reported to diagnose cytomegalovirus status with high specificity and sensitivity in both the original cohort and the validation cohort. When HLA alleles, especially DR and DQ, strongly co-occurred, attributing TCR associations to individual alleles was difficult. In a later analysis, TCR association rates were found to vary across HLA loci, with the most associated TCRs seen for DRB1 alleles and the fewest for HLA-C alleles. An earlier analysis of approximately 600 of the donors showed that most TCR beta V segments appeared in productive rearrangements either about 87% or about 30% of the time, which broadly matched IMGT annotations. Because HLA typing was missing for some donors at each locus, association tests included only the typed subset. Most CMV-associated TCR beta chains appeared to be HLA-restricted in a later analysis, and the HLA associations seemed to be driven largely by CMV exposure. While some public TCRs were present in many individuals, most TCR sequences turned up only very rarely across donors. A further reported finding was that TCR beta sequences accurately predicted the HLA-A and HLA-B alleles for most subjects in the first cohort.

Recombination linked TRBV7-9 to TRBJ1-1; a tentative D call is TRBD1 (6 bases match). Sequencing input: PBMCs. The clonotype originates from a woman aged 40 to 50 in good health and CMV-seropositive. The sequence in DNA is TGTGCCAGCAGTCGTGGACAGCCGAACACTGAAGCTTTCTTT. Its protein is CASSRGQPNTEAFF.